These 18 T cell receptor beta chains originate from one sample sequenced in a study of beta chain features in type 1 diabetes. For these receptors, no antigen is known. General study points: TCRB CDR3 length was moderately but significantly reduced in all four CD4+ subsets of Type 1 diabetes patients.

The entirety of the isolated RNA underwent reverse transcription, so expressed TCRB transcripts were sequenced. Assay used: immunoSEQ multiplex PCR; TCRdb lists only in-frame clones, some missing. The sample lists 600,000 to 700,000 clones, around 12% seen once, with more than 0.09% in the top ten. Sequencing was done on a sample of naive CD4+ T cells from blood. These TCRs come from a man aged 30 to 45 with type 1 diabetes.

This clone was detected a few times. The chain employs TRBV18 and TRBJ2-1; 11 nucleotides agree with TRBD2. The CDR3 has 16 residues. Germline-derived CDR1 and CDR2 are KGHSH and LQKENI. J gave up 5 bases and V 1 base, and 4 bases lay outside the gene matches. CDR3 residues: CASSPLAGGRNNEQFF. The CDR3 bases are TGTGCCAGCTCACCACTAGCGGGGGGGCGTAACAATGAGCAGTTCTTC. The full variable domain, its missing parts supplied by reference TRBV18 and TRBJ2-1, is NAGVMQNPRHLVRRRGQEARLRCSPMKGHSHVYWYRQLPEEGLKFMVYLQKENIIDESGMPKERFSAEFPKEGPSILRIQQVVRGDSAAYFCASSPLAGGRNNEQFFGPGTRLTVL.

The chain has TRBV30 and TRBJ1-2; 8 bases line up with TRBD1. V lost 0 bases and J lost 6; bases outside the gene matches: 3. Germline values: CDR1 GTSNPN, CDR2 SVGIG (reference sequence). This CDR3 spans 13 amino acids. The CDR3 sequence: CAWSVDRGHGYTF. CDR3 DNA: TGTGCCTGGAGTGTCGACAGGGGCCATGGCTACACCTTC.

This clone was observed a few times. V and J are TRBV19 and TRBJ1-2; TRBD1 matches at 7 bases. Trimming removed 3 bases from V and 8 bases from J; junction bases left unmatched: 9. Germline V gene lookup returns CDR1 LNHDA and CDR2 SQIVND (reference sequence). This CDR3 has 14 residues. DNA of the CDR3: TGTGCCAGTAGTATCCAGGGGGATGTGACCGGCTACACCTTC. Protein: CASSIQGDVTGYTF.

The chain joins TRBV7-2 to TRBJ1-3, with TRBD1 as a possible D gene (5 bases). Per germline, CDR1 SGHTA and CDR2 FQGNSA. CDR3 size: 16 residues. V was cut by 3 bases and J by 4 bases, with 16 bases left in between. The CDR3 reads CASSFAGAGLGNTIYF. The CDR3, as DNA: TGTGCCAGCAGCTTTGCCGGGGCAGGGCTAGGAAACACCATATATTTT.

This clone was recorded a few times. CDR3 bases: TGTGCCAGCAGCTCGACAGCTATCTCCTACGAGCAGTACTTC. Translated, it gives CASSSTAISYEQYF. The chain employs TRBV5-4 and TRBJ2-7; possible D gene TRBD1, 5 bases. The CDR3 is 14 amino acids. Germline V CDR1 and CDR2: SGHNT, YYREEE (reference sequence). V dropped 3 bases and J dropped 0 bases, with 10 bases sitting between them.

This chain joins TRBV7-2 and TRBJ1-2; D uncertain. The ends were cut back, 2 bases at V and 4 bases at J, with 8 bases in the middle. Germline V gene data show CDR1 as SGHTA and CDR2 as FQGNSA. The CDR3 length is 13 residues. The CDR3 sequence: CASSLLEGYGYTF. As DNA, the CDR3 is TGTGCCAGCAGCTTATTGGAGGGCTATGGCTACACCTTC.

The chain uses TRBV2 and TRBJ2-3; D uncertain. This CDR3 region has 15 residues. The V gene lost 4 bases and the J gene lost 0 bases, with 11 bases spanning the gap. The germline gives CDR1 SNHLY, CDR2 FYNNEI. The CDR3 reads CASSAFDASTDTQYF. Written as DNA, the CDR3 is TGTGCCAGCAGTGCGTTCGACGCTAGCACAGATACGCAGTATTTT.

The chain couples TRBV25-1 to TRBJ1-2; D is unresolved. Deletions cut 2 bases from V and 7 bases from J, with 11 bases between. This CDR3 has 13 amino acids. Germline V lookup: CDR1 MGHDK, CDR2 SYGVNS. In nucleotides, the CDR3 is TGTGCCAGCAGTGAAATTAGCGGGGTTGGCTACACCTTC. Translation: CASSEISGVGYTF.

This sequence joins TRBV29-1 and TRBJ2-3, with D possibly being TRBD1 (5 bases). The CDR3 totals 14 residues. Germline V gives CDR1 SQVTM, CDR2 ANQGSEA. V dropped 4 bases and J dropped 3 bases, with 14 bases sitting between them. CDR3 nucleotide sequence: TGCAGCGTTGTGGCAGGGTCGACGACAGATACGCAGTATTTT. This codes for CSVVAGSTTDTQYF.

This clone was counted a few times. CDR3 sequence: CATSRGQTGGSPLHF. The CDR3 DNA reads TGTGCCACCAGCAGAGGCCAGACAGGGGGCTCACCCCTCCACTTT. V is TRBV15 and J is TRBJ1-6; 10 positions match TRBD1. The V and J ends lost 1 base and 10 bases, in that order; junction bases with no gene match: 4. Germline V gives CDR1 LNHNV, CDR2 YYDKDF (reference sequence). This CDR3 has 15 residues.

V is TRBV9 and J is TRBJ2-3; TRBD2 agrees at 7 bases. Germline CDR1 SGDLS, CDR2 YYNGEE. CDR3 length: 15 amino acids. The junction had 5 bases not matched to a gene; V was cut back by 0 bases and J by 4 bases. This chain's CDR3 is CASSVGAGEADTQYF. CDR3 nucleotide sequence: TGTGCCAGCAGCGTAGGGGCGGGGGAGGCAGATACGCAGTATTTT.

This clone was observed a handful of times. The rearrangement links TRBV18 to TRBJ1-2; D call uncertain. Trimming shortened V by 0 bases and J by 4 bases, and 12 bases separated the two germline ends. The germline V gene has CDR1 KGHSH and CDR2 LQKENI. The CDR3 loop spans 15 amino acids. The CDR3 nucleotides are TGTGCCAGCTCACCACCGGATAGGGTGAGCTATGGCTACACCTTC. This gives the protein CASSPPDRVSYGYTF. Full variable domain (outside the CDR3, taken from reference TRBV18 and TRBJ1-2): NAGVMQNPRHLVRRRGQEARLRCSPMKGHSHVYWYRQLPEEGLKFMVYLQKENIIDESGMPKERFSAEFPKEGPSILRIQQVVRGDSAAYFCASSPPDRVSYGYTFGSGTRLTVV.

V usage is TRBV7-2 and J usage is TRBJ2-5; a weak D match, TRBD2 (5 bases). Germline V CDR1 and CDR2: SGHTA, FQGNSA. The CDR3 contains 15 residues. Between the trimmed V and J ends, which lost 2 bases and 2 bases, there was a span of 12 bases. The CDR3 loop is CASSLLLGGQETQYF. The CDR3 nucleotides read TGTGCCAGCAGCTTATTGTTAGGCGGGCAAGAGACCCAGTACTTC.

J is TRBJ2-1 and V is TRBV11-2, with D maybe TRBD2 (5 bases). The V and J ends lost 8 bases and 9 bases respectively, with 23 bases between them. Germline CDR1 SGHAT, CDR2 FQNNGV. The CDR3 extends over 15 amino acids. DNA for the CDR3: TGTGCCAGCCGCAGTCCGGGCATAGCGACGGTTGAGCAGTTCTTC. Translation gives CASRSPGIATVEQFF.

The chain carries TRBV18 and TRBJ2-5; 9 positions match TRBD2. CDR3 length equals 16 residues. Trimming removed 2 bases from V and 4 bases from J; junction bases left unmatched: 8. Germline V CDR1 and CDR2: KGHSH, LQKENI. CDR3 bases: TGTGCCAGCTCACCAAGGGGACTAGCTGGGGGAGAGACCCAGTACTTC. The encoded protein is CASSPRGLAGGETQYF.

The V gene is TRBV18, the J gene TRBJ2-7; perhaps D is TRBD1 or TRBD2 (6 bases each). The germline gives CDR1 KGHSH, CDR2 LQKENI. This CDR3 contains 13 residues. V lost 1 base, J lost 5 bases, and 9 bases lay in between. CDR3 region: CASSPRRGDEQYF. The CDR3 DNA is TGTGCCAGCTCACCACGAAGGGGGGACGAGCAGTACTTC.

This clone was found a few times. The chain has TRBV10-2 and TRBJ1-1; no clear D. CDR1 WSHSY and CDR2 SAAADI come from the germline V gene. There are 12 residues in the CDR3. Trimming took 4 bases from V and 4 from J, leaving 7 bases between them. The CDR3 is CASSVGLTEAFF. CDR3 DNA sequence: TGCGCCAGCAGTGTAGGGCTCACTGAAGCTTTCTTT.

The rearrangement uses TRBV7-2 and TRBJ1-5; D is uncertain. CDR1 is SGHTA and CDR2 is FQGNSA in the germline V gene. V lost 5 bases and J 5 bases, leaving 10 bases between the germline ends. The CDR3 is 13 residues long. Here the CDR3 reads CASSPNSDQPQHF. CDR3 nucleotides: TGTGCCAGCAGCCCCAATTCCGATCAGCCCCAGCATTTT.